The rows below give T cell receptor beta chains drawn from one sample of a study of cytomegalovirus exposure and HLA in healthy donors. Data came from immunoSEQ multiplex PCR; TCRdb stores just in-frame clones and leaves some out. The sample has about 140,000 clones; approximately 80% are singletons. Sequenced: PBMCs. These receptors originate from a male donor in good health and CMV-seropositive. The CDR3 runs from the conserved cysteine through the conserved F or W. Fields, in order: clone size, J gene, V gene, D gene, CDR3 protein, CDR3 DNA. A D gene is named only where the DNA matches it firmly. Only part of the rows carry a size: once, few, many, or a class if the clone is expanded.

NA	TRBJ1-4	TRBV15	NA	CATSSHIEGNEKLFF	TGTGCCACCAGCAGCCATATCGAGGGTAATGAAAAACTGTTTTTT
NA	TRBJ2-2	TRBV5-6	NA	CASSRQYVGELFF	TGTGCCAGCAGCCGACAGTATGTCGGGGAGCTGTTTTTT
NA	TRBJ2-7	TRBV18	TRBD1	CASSPLDRIYEQYF	TGTGCCAGCTCACCCCTGGACAGGATCTACGAGCAGTACTTC
once	TRBJ2-3	TRBV19	NA	CASSIGLGGFATDTQYF	TGTGCCAGTAGTATAGGTCTCGGCGGGTTTGCCACAGATACGCAGTATTTT
few	TRBJ2-7	TRBV5-6	NA	CASSRQMGYEQYF	TGTGCCAGCAGCCGACAGATGGGGTACGAGCAGTACTTC
NA	TRBJ2-7	TRBV7-2	NA	CASSLDRRNYEQYF	TGTGCCAGCAGCTTAGACCGTAGAAACTACGAGCAGTACTTC
few	TRBJ2-7	TRBV5-1	TRBD1	CASSLWRPGTGTREQYF	TGCGCCAGCAGCTTGTGGCGTCCCGGGACAGGGACTCGGGAGCAGTACTTC
NA	TRBJ2-2	TRBV7-9	NA	CASSTGPTGELFF	TGTGCCAGCAGCACGGGTCCTACGGGGGAGCTGTTTTTT
NA	TRBJ2-3	TRBV2	NA	CASLLPGGLATDTQYF	TGTGCCAGCCTCTTGCCGGGGGGCCTGGCCACAGATACGCAGTATTTT
NA	TRBJ2-1	TRBV4-1	NA	CASSQDYVSSYNEQFF	TGCGCCAGCAGCCAAGATTATGTGAGCTCCTACAATGAGCAGTTCTTC
NA	TRBJ2-7	TRBV11-3	TRBD1	CASSWDRGREQYF	TGTGCCAGCAGTTGGGACAGGGGGAGGGAGCAGTACTTC
NA	TRBJ2-7	TRBV7-9	TRBD2	CASSRTTSGRYEQYF	TGTGCCAGCAGCCGTACTACTAGCGGGAGGTACGAGCAGTACTTC
few	TRBJ2-5	TRBV5-5	TRBD1	CASSLGTGVETQYF	TGTGCCAGCAGCTTGGGAACAGGGGTGGAGACCCAGTACTTC
NA	TRBJ2-3	TRBV7-3	TRBD2	CASSLNFGVRIAGGTTDTQYF	TGTGCCAGCAGCTTAAATTTTGGCGTACGTATCGCGGGGGGGACCACAGATACGCAGTATTTT
few	TRBJ1-5	TRBV6-6	TRBD1	CASSYSMGQSTQPQHF	TGTGCCAGCAGTTACTCGATGGGACAGTCGACCCAGCCCCAGCATTTT
NA	TRBJ1-1	TRBV7-9	TRBD1	CASSSYRGGGLTEAFF	TGTGCCAGCAGCAGCTACAGGGGCGGTGGGTTGACTGAAGCTTTCTTT
few	TRBJ2-3	TRBV2	NA	CASRWGVVADTQYF	TGTGCCAGCAGGTGGGGGGTAGTGGCAGATACGCAGTATTTT
NA	TRBJ1-3	TRBV18	NA	CASSREVGQGNTIYF	TGTGCCAGCTCCCGTGAAGTGGGGCAAGGAAACACCATATATTTT
NA	TRBJ2-3	TRBV7-9	NA	CASSPSGPDTQYF	TGTGCCAGCAGCCCTTCAGGGCCAGATACGCAGTATTTT
NA	TRBJ2-3	TRBV7-6	NA	CASSLGHTDTQYF	TGTGCCAGCAGCCTAGGACACACAGATACGCAGTATTTT
NA	TRBJ2-1	TRBV9	NA	CASSAEPAANNEQFF	TGTGCCAGCAGCGCAGAGCCTGCGGCTAACAATGAGCAGTTCTTC
NA	TRBJ2-7	TRBV5-4	NA	CASSVRGRDYEQYF	TGTGCCAGCAGCGTCCGCGGTCGTGACTACGAGCAGTACTTC
NA	TRBJ2-7	TRBV11-2	NA	CASSSAVGAYEQYF	TGTGCCAGCAGCTCCGCGGTTGGGGCTTACGAGCAGTACTTC
NA	TRBJ1-2	TRBV2	TRBD1	CASSEAWTGNYGYTF	TGTGCCAGCAGTGAAGCGTGGACAGGGAACTATGGCTACACCTTC
NA	TRBJ2-1	TRBV7-3	NA	CASSLRHDSFLYNEQFF	TGTGCCAGCAGCTTAAGGCACGACTCTTTCCTCTACAATGAGCAGTTCTTC
few	TRBJ2-7	TRBV7-9	TRBD1	CASSFASDRELEQYF	TGTGCCAGCAGTTTTGCCTCGGACAGGGAACTCGAGCAGTACTTC
NA	TRBJ2-2	TRBV28	NA	CASSHTNTGELFF	TGTGCCAGCAGTCATACTAACACCGGGGAGCTGTTTTTT
NA	TRBJ2-7	TRBV13	TRBD2	CASSRPGTSGRAHEQYF	TGTGCCAGCAGCCGTCCCGGGACTAGCGGGAGGGCCCACGAGCAGTACTTC
NA	TRBJ1-5	TRBV27	TRBD1	CASRPGQVNNQPQHF	TGTGCCAGCAGACCGGGACAGGTAAACAATCAGCCCCAGCATTTT
NA	TRBJ2-3	TRBV30	TRBD2	CAWMTSAVDTQYF	TGTGCCTGGATGACTAGCGCGGTGGATACGCAGTATTTT
NA	TRBJ1-1	TRBV28	NA	CASSGEGVTEAFF	TGTGCCAGCAGTGGTGAAGGGGTCACTGAAGCTTTCTTT
NA	TRBJ2-6	TRBV2	NA	CASSVYSGANVLTF	TGTGCCAGCAGTGTCTACTCTGGGGCCAACGTCCTGACTTTC
once	TRBJ2-7	TRBV18	NA	CASSPLAPRVPNEQYF	TGTGCCAGCTCACCACTAGCACCGCGCGTGCCAAACGAGCAGTACTTC
NA	TRBJ1-4	TRBV27	NA	CASSSLGGGPLEKLFF	TGTGCCAGCAGCAGTTTAGGGGGAGGGCCTTTGGAAAAACTGTTTTTT
once	TRBJ1-6	TRBV7-8	TRBD1	CASSPRQGGDSPLHF	TGTGCCAGCAGCCCCCGACAGGGTGGTGATTCACCCCTCCACTTT
NA	TRBJ2-1	TRBV7-8	NA	CASSLQFLPVDSRRTAEQFF	TGTGCCAGCAGCTTACAGTTTTTACCCGTGGACAGTCGGCGCACGGCTGAGCAGTTCTTC
NA	TRBJ2-1	TRBV7-8	NA	CASSPLWGPEQFF	TGTGCCAGCAGTCCCTTGTGGGGGCCTGAGCAGTTCTTC
NA	TRBJ2-1	TRBV29-1	TRBD2	CSAPGTIYNEQFF	TGCAGCGCCCCCGGGACTATCTACAATGAGCAGTTCTTC
NA	TRBJ2-3	TRBV9	TRBD1	CASSGGDRGGDTQYF	TGTGCCAGCAGCGGGGGGGACAGGGGCGGCGATACGCAGTATTTT
NA	TRBJ2-7	TRBV6-5	TRBD2	CASRKLAGTTYEQYF	TGTGCCAGCAGGAAACTAGCGGGAACGACCTACGAGCAGTACTTC
once	TRBJ2-2	TRBV10-3	TRBD2	CAIRTDIGRLGNTGELFF	TGTGCCATCAGGACGGACATCGGGAGGTTGGGAAACACCGGGGAGCTGTTTTTT